This T cell receptor (beta chain) derives from a study of blood T cell repertoires in COVID-19. The overall study: Samples taken during acute and convalescent COVID-19 were collected in the United States, Italy and Spain. In each case, the material was cDNA or gDNA derived from T cells, B-cell-depleted T cells, or PBMCs.

CDR1 is SGHTA and CDR2 is FQGNSA in the germline V gene. The V segment lost 2 bases and the J segment 4 bases; nucleotides outside the gene matches: 1. The CDR3 covers 14 residues. Authors' data handling: Reference gene primer amplification in the assay estimated nucleated cell counts. Measured with immunoSEQ multiplex PCR; TCRdb has only the in-frame clones, and not every one. The V and J calls and clone size come from that table; D and trimming were worked out from the DNA. The table has 80,000 to 100,000 clones, 80% to 85% seen once. The V call is TRBV7-2, the J call TRBJ2-3; TRBD2 matches 9 bases. Sequencing used peripheral blood. The origin of this receptor is an elderly woman with active or convalescent COVID-19. For the CDR3, the DNA is TGTGCCAGCAGCTTACAGCGGGGGGCAGATACGCAGTATTTT. This codes for CASSLQRGADTQYF.